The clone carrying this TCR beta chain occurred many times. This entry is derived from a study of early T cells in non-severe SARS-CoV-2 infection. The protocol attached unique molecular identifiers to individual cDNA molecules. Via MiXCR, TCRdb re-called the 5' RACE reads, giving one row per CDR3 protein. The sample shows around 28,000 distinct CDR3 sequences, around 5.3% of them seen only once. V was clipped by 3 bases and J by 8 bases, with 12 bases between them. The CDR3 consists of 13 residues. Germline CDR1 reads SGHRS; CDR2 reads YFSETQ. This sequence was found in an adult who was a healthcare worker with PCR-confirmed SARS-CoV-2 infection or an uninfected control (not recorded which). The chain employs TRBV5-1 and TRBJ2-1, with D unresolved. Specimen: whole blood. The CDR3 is CASSSGPGDEQFF. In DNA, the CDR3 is TGCGCCAGCAGCTCCGGGCCTGGGGATGAGCAGTTCTTC.